Listed below are T cell receptor beta chains from one sample, sequenced in a study of regulatory T cells in long-lasting Graves disease. TCRdb reprocessed the multiplex PCR reads via MiXCR and lists one record per CDR3 protein. Here the sample spans 440,000 or so distinct CDR3 sequences, under 15% being singletons. The same specimen was also included in a second study, on T cells in Graves' hyperthyroidism and ophthalmopathy.

The material sequenced was peripheral blood mononuclear cells (PBMCs), taken at new diagnosis, from a patient treated with antithyroid drugs. These receptors all come from a woman aged 25 to 39 with Graves disease. Each CDR3 is given with its conserved first and last residue. Each record gives: CDR3 length, J gene, D gene, V gene, clone size, CDR3 DNA, CDR3 protein. The D gene is left open where the match is weak. The size entry is marked missing in some rows and otherwise reads once, few, many or a size class.

16	TRBJ1-1	TRBD1	TRBV6-5	many	TGTGCCAGCAGTTACAGCCCAGGGGGGACGAACACTGAAGCTTTCTTT	CASSYSPGGTNTEAFF
15	TRBJ2-1	TRBD2	TRBV27	few	TGTGCCAGCAGTTTTTTGGCGGGAGTCTACAATGAGCAGTTCTTC	CASSFLAGVYNEQFF
16	TRBJ1-5	NA	TRBV28	many	TGTGCCAGCAGTTTCCCTGGCAGGGGAGGCAATCAGCCCCAGCATTTT	CASSFPGRGGNQPQHF
15	TRBJ2-1	NA	TRBV5-1	few	TGCGCCAGCACAAGAAGTAGAGGAGGGCAAAATGAGCAGTTCTTC	CASTRSRGGQNEQFF
15	TRBJ2-1	NA	TRBV27	many	TGTGCCAGCAGTTCCATCCCGAGTCATTACAATGAGCAGTTCTTC	CASSSIPSHYNEQFF
14	TRBJ1-2	NA	TRBV3-1	NA	TGTGCCAGCAGCCAACTTAAGGACCCAAATGGCTACACCTTC	CASSQLKDPNGYTF
12	TRBJ2-3	NA	TRBV24-1	many	TGTGCCACCAGTGGAGTGACAGATACGCAGTATTTT	CATSGVTDTQYF
11	TRBJ2-7	NA	TRBV29-1	few	TGCAGCGTTGCTGGGAGTTACGAGCAGTACTTC	CSVAGSYEQYF
13	TRBJ1-2	NA	TRBV10-3	many	TGTGCCATCAGTGATTTTTTGATTTATGGCTACACCTTC	CAISDFLIYGYTF
13	TRBJ2-2	NA	TRBV28	many	TGTGCCAGCAGTTTAAGAAGCACCGGGGAGCTGTTTTTT	CASSLRSTGELFF
11	TRBJ2-7	NA	TRBV20-1	many	TGCAGTGCTGCCCCAGGGGAAGAGCAGTACTTC	CSAAPGEEQYF